This T cell receptor beta chain emerged from a study of blood T cell repertoires in COVID-19. Study-level information: Both acute and convalescent COVID-19 samples were obtained from the United States, Italy and Spain. From T cells, B-cell-depleted T cells, or PBMCs came the material, which was cDNA or gDNA.

Under the authors' procedure: Estimates of nucleated cell counts were drawn from the amplification of reference gene primers. Clones were sequenced by immunoSEQ multiplex PCR, and TCRdb holds only the in-frame ones, with some missing. From that table come the V and J calls and clone size; the DNA was used to work out D and trimming. The sample records over 250,000 clones, around three quarters being singletons. This clonotype was obtained from a woman older than 75 with acute or convalescent COVID-19. The sample comprised peripheral blood.

DNA of the CDR3: TGCAGCGTCCTAGGGGTGGCTGAAGCTTTCTTT. Its protein is CSVLGVAEAFF. The chain uses TRBV29-1 and TRBJ1-1; TRBD1 is a possible D gene (5 bases). This CDR3 comprises 11 residues. The germline V and J ends were trimmed by 6 bases and 6 bases, with 11 bases remaining between them. Germline loops: CDR1 SQVTM, CDR2 ANQGSEA.